In this sample, the clone carrying this TCR beta chain turned up many times. The data were taken from a study of neurological immune-mediated disorders. From the 5' RACE reads, TCRdb called clonotypes with MiXCR, one entry per CDR3 protein. The sample records some 80,000 distinct CDR3 sequences, approximately 4.3% being singletons. The time point here: longitudinal time-point 3. Germline V gene data show CDR1 as SGHRS and CDR2 as YFSETQ. The V and J ends lost 4 bases and 2 bases, in that order; junction bases with no gene match: 2. The CDR3 has 15 amino acids. The V gene is TRBV5-1, the J gene TRBJ2-1; the match to TRBD2 covers 11 bases. Sequencing was done on a sample of PBMCs. The sequence came from a woman aged 60-70 years with multiple sclerosis. The CDR3 region has the DNA TGCGCCAGCAGCGGGGGACTAGCGGCCTACAATGAGCAGTTCTTC. Encoded protein: CASSGGLAAYNEQFF.